One TCR beta chain is described in this entry. The source of the sample is a study of CD8 T cells in Susac syndrome. Random-hexamer reverse transcription was applied to about 0.5 to 1 ug RNA. Multiplex PCR with immunoSEQ amplified the TCR beta CDR3 across 54 Vbeta and 13 Jbeta. Using its own MiXCR run on the immunoSEQ multiplex PCR reads, TCRdb lists one record per CDR3 protein. Counted here are about 210,000 distinct CDR3 sequences, around 95% occurring once; the ten biggest clones make up around 0.08%. This CDR3 is 13 amino acids long. The V end lost 5 bases, the J end lost 0 bases, and 10 bases lay between the germline ends. Germline V CDR1 and CDR2: SQVTM, ANQGSEA. The study sequenced TCR beta in blood CD8+ and CD4+ T cells. The patients serving as multiple sclerosis controls were treatment-naive. They had stable or active relapsing-remitting disease and fulfilled revised McDonald criteria. Negative isolation was used for CD8+ and CD4+ T cells, and FACS enrichment was applied to TEMRA cells.

The receptor was isolated from a human donor with multiple sclerosis. The chain links TRBV29-1 to TRBJ2-5; D is possibly TRBD1 (7 bases). Sequencing input: CD4+ T cells from PBMCs. The DNA for the CDR3 is TGCAGCGTTCAGGGGGGATACCAAGAGACCCAGTACTTC. This gives the protein CSVQGGYQETQYF. The full variable domain, rest sourced from reference TRBV29-1 and TRBJ2-5, is SAVISQKPSRDICQRGTSLTIQCQVDSQVTMMFWYRQQPGQSLTLIATANQGSEATYESGFVIDKFPISRPNLTFSTLTVSNMSPEDSSIYLCSVQGGYQETQYFGPGTRLLVL.